The rows below give T cell receptor beta chains drawn from one sample of a study of T-cell memory formation after mild COVID-19. MiXCR was run by TCRdb on the 5' RACE reads, yielding one entry per CDR3 protein. The profile shows about 140,000 distinct CDR3 sequences, about 14% of them singletons. Sequenced material: PBMCs or a T cell subset sorted from them (not recorded which). The receptors were gathered from an adult woman who had mild COVID-19 (a few samples of this study predate the infection). Cell type and time point are not known. Each CDR3 is given with its conserved first and last residue. The order of the fields is J gene, V gene, D gene, clone size, CDR3 length, CDR3 DNA, CDR3 protein. The D gene is left open where the match is weak. The size of a clone is reported for some rows only, either as once, few or many, or as a class for expanded clones.

J gene: TRBJ2-7
V gene: TRBV29-1
D gene: TRBD2
clone size: .
CDR3 length: 15
CDR3 DNA: TGCAGCGGAGCCGGACTAGCGGGAGGAGGCTACGAGCAGTACTTC
CDR3 protein: CSGAGLAGGGYEQYF

J gene: TRBJ1-1
V gene: TRBV19
D gene: TRBD1
clone size: few
CDR3 length: 16
CDR3 DNA: TGTGCCAGTAGTATACTCCACAGGGGGCGCGACACTGAAGCTTTCTTT
CDR3 protein: CASSILHRGRDTEAFF

J gene: TRBJ2-4
V gene: TRBV6-2/TRBV6-3
D gene: .
clone size: few
CDR3 length: 15
CDR3 DNA: TGTGCCAGCAGCCCCCTCGCGGGTGCCAAAAACATTCAGTACTTC
CDR3 protein: CASSPLAGAKNIQYF

J gene: TRBJ2-1
V gene: TRBV7-3
D gene: .
clone size: .
CDR3 length: 13
CDR3 DNA: TGTGCCAGCGGAGGGCACAACGACAATGAGCAGTTCTTC
CDR3 protein: CASGGHNDNEQFF

J gene: TRBJ2-5
V gene: TRBV6-6
D gene: .
clone size: few
CDR3 length: 14
CDR3 DNA: TGTGCCAGCAGTTACGGTGGCAGCGGAGAGACCCAGTACTTC
CDR3 protein: CASSYGGSGETQYF

J gene: TRBJ1-1
V gene: TRBV5-1
D gene: .
clone size: .
CDR3 length: 14
CDR3 DNA: TGCGCCAGCAGACCTAAGGACAGATACACTGAAGCTTTCTTT
CDR3 protein: CASRPKDRYTEAFF

J gene: TRBJ2-6
V gene: TRBV10-3
D gene: .
clone size: .
CDR3 length: 18
CDR3 DNA: TGTGCCATCAGGGTGGAAGGACGCGGCGTCTCTGGGGCCAACGTCCTGACTTTC
CDR3 protein: CAIRVEGRGVSGANVLTF

J gene: TRBJ2-7
V gene: TRBV9
D gene: .
clone size: .
CDR3 length: 16
CDR3 DNA: TGTGCCAGCAGCGTAGGGGCGGAGGAAAGCTCCTACGAGCAGTACTTC
CDR3 protein: CASSVGAEESSYEQYF

J gene: TRBJ1-1
V gene: TRBV4-1
D gene: TRBD1
clone size: .
CDR3 length: 15
CDR3 DNA: TGCGCCAGCAGCCCCTGGGACAGCCGAGCAGAGGAAGCTTTCTTT
CDR3 protein: CASSPWDSRAEEAFF

J gene: TRBJ1-1
V gene: TRBV12-5
D gene: .
clone size: few
CDR3 length: 13
CDR3 DNA: TGTGCTAGTGGTTCCCCTCCGGCCGACGAAGCTTTCTTT
CDR3 protein: CASGSPPADEAFF

J gene: TRBJ2-1
V gene: TRBV11-2
D gene: .
clone size: few
CDR3 length: 14
CDR3 DNA: TGTGCCAGCAGCTTAGGGGGTAGCGAGGGTGAGCAGTTCTTC
CDR3 protein: CASSLGGSEGEQFF

J gene: TRBJ2-7
V gene: TRBV24-1
D gene: TRBD1
clone size: few
CDR3 length: 14
CDR3 DNA: TGTGCCACCAGTGGGGACAGGGGATCCTACGAGCAGTACTTC
CDR3 protein: CATSGDRGSYEQYF

J gene: TRBJ2-5
V gene: TRBV9
D gene: .
clone size: .
CDR3 length: 16
CDR3 DNA: TGTGCCAGCAGCGTAGGTGGAGGGGGGTACCAAGAGACCCAGTACTTC
CDR3 protein: CASSVGGGGYQETQYF

J gene: TRBJ2-5
V gene: TRBV2
D gene: .
clone size: few
CDR3 length: 16
CDR3 DNA: TGTGCCAGCAGTGAATGGGGTAGCGATGTCCAAGAGACCCAGTACTTC
CDR3 protein: CASSEWGSDVQETQYF

J gene: TRBJ1-5
V gene: TRBV4-3
D gene: TRBD1
clone size: many
CDR3 length: 18
CDR3 DNA: TGCGCCAGCAGCCAAGATATTGAACGGACAGGCGATGATCAGCCCCAGCATTTT
CDR3 protein: CASSQDIERTGDDQPQHF

J gene: TRBJ2-1
V gene: TRBV5-4
D gene: TRBD2
clone size: .
CDR3 length: 15
CDR3 DNA: TGTGCCAGCAGCTCACTAGCGGGGGTTCTTGATGAGCAGTTCTTC
CDR3 protein: CASSSLAGVLDEQFF

J gene: TRBJ2-3
V gene: TRBV10-3
D gene: TRBD2
clone size: few
CDR3 length: 17
CDR3 DNA: TGTGCCATCAGTGAGTCTGAGGCGGGAGGGCCTGTGGATACGCAGTATTTT
CDR3 protein: CAISESEAGGPVDTQYF

J gene: TRBJ2-3
V gene: TRBV6-5
D gene: .
clone size: few
CDR3 length: 15
CDR3 DNA: TGTGCCAGCAGTGACTGGAGGGGAGGCACAGATACGCAGTATTTT
CDR3 protein: CASSDWRGGTDTQYF

J gene: TRBJ1-5
V gene: TRBV7-2
D gene: TRBD1
clone size: many
CDR3 length: 17
CDR3 DNA: TGTGCCAGCAGCCTATGGACAGGGTTTTATAGCAATCAGCCCCAGCATTTT
CDR3 protein: CASSLWTGFYSNQPQHF

J gene: TRBJ1-2
V gene: TRBV12-3/TRBV12-4
D gene: TRBD1
clone size: .
CDR3 length: 13
CDR3 DNA: TGTGCCAGCAGTTCACCAGGGGGAGAGGGCTACACCTTC
CDR3 protein: CASSSPGGEGYTF

J gene: TRBJ1-2
V gene: TRBV4-3
D gene: .
clone size: .
CDR3 length: 15
CDR3 DNA: TGCGCCAGCAGCCAAGGAGGGGCGTCTAACTATGGCTACACCTTC
CDR3 protein: CASSQGGASNYGYTF

J gene: TRBJ2-7
V gene: TRBV29-1
D gene: TRBD2
clone size: few
CDR3 length: 11
CDR3 DNA: TGCAGCGGGTGGGGGGGTGCCGAGCAGTACTTC
CDR3 protein: CSGWGGAEQYF

J gene: TRBJ1-2
V gene: TRBV19
D gene: .
clone size: .
CDR3 length: 15
CDR3 DNA: TGTGCCAGTAGTTTGCTTGCGGGAACGACAAGTGGCTACACCTTC
CDR3 protein: CASSLLAGTTSGYTF

J gene: TRBJ1-1
V gene: TRBV27
D gene: .
clone size: .
CDR3 length: 13
CDR3 DNA: TGTGCCAGCAGTCGGGGAACGGGCACTGAAGCTTTCTTT
CDR3 protein: CASSRGTGTEAFF

J gene: TRBJ1-2
V gene: TRBV7-9
D gene: TRBD1
clone size: .
CDR3 length: 17
CDR3 DNA: TGTGCCAGCAGCTTAGTGGACAGGCCACCCAGGAACTATGGCTACACCTTC
CDR3 protein: CASSLVDRPPRNYGYTF

J gene: TRBJ2-2
V gene: TRBV24-1
D gene: TRBD1
clone size: .
CDR3 length: 16
CDR3 DNA: TGTGCCACCAGTGATCCGGACAGGGCGAACACCGGGGAGCTGTTTTTT
CDR3 protein: CATSDPDRANTGELFF

J gene: TRBJ2-7
V gene: TRBV27
D gene: TRBD1
clone size: few
CDR3 length: 20
CDR3 DNA: TGTGCCAGCACCAAGCCGGGGACCGGGACAGGCGACTACTTACAACGAGAGCAGTACTTC
CDR3 protein: CASTKPGTGTGDYLQREQYF

J gene: TRBJ1-1
V gene: TRBV9
D gene: .
clone size: few
CDR3 length: 13
CDR3 DNA: TGTGCCAGCAGCGCGGGGACGGGAACTGAAGCTTTCTTT
CDR3 protein: CASSAGTGTEAFF

J gene: TRBJ2-4
V gene: TRBV29-1
D gene: .
clone size: .
CDR3 length: 13
CDR3 DNA: TGCAGCGTTGAAGGTTCCGTCGGGGGCATTCAGTACTTC
CDR3 protein: CSVEGSVGGIQYF

J gene: TRBJ1-1
V gene: TRBV25-1
D gene: .
clone size: many
CDR3 length: 12
CDR3 DNA: TGTGCCAGCAGTGAATTGGGCACTGAAGCTTTCTTT
CDR3 protein: CASSELGTEAFF

J gene: TRBJ2-1
V gene: TRBV2
D gene: .
clone size: .
CDR3 length: 13
CDR3 DNA: TGTGCCAGCAGTGAAGGGGAGCGGAATGAGCAGTTCTTC
CDR3 protein: CASSEGERNEQFF

J gene: TRBJ2-1
V gene: TRBV6-4
D gene: .
clone size: .
CDR3 length: 14
CDR3 DNA: TGTGCCAGCAGCCGGGACAACGAAGGCGATGAGCAGTTCTTC
CDR3 protein: CASSRDNEGDEQFF

J gene: TRBJ2-1
V gene: TRBV7-6
D gene: TRBD2
clone size: few
CDR3 length: 14
CDR3 DNA: TGTGCCAGCAGCCCCCGACTAGCGGGCAATGAGCAGTTCTTC
CDR3 protein: CASSPRLAGNEQFF

J gene: TRBJ1-2
V gene: TRBV4-2
D gene: .
clone size: few
CDR3 length: 13
CDR3 DNA: TGTGCCAGCAGCCAAGATCAACGGGGAGGCTACACCTTC
CDR3 protein: CASSQDQRGGYTF

J gene: TRBJ2-7
V gene: TRBV20-1
D gene: .
clone size: few
CDR3 length: 14
CDR3 DNA: TGCAGTGCTACCCGCCGCCTGGGTAGCTACGAGCAGTACTTC
CDR3 protein: CSATRRLGSYEQYF

J gene: TRBJ2-7
V gene: TRBV19
D gene: .
clone size: few
CDR3 length: 15
CDR3 DNA: TGTGCCAGTAGTACCCTAGGGACACTGACCTACGAGCAGTACTTC
CDR3 protein: CASSTLGTLTYEQYF

J gene: TRBJ2-7
V gene: TRBV27
D gene: TRBD1
clone size: .
CDR3 length: 15
CDR3 DNA: TGTGCCAGCAGTTTCACAGGGGGCTATACCTACGAGCAGTACTTC
CDR3 protein: CASSFTGGYTYEQYF

J gene: TRBJ2-1
V gene: TRBV9
D gene: TRBD2
clone size: few
CDR3 length: 18
CDR3 DNA: TGTGCCAGCAGCGTAGATGGAGATGCGGGAGGGATTGGGAATCAGCAGTTCTTC
CDR3 protein: CASSVDGDAGGIGNQQFF

J gene: TRBJ1-2
V gene: TRBV27
D gene: .
clone size: .
CDR3 length: 12
CDR3 DNA: TGTGCCAGCAGTGGTGGGGGTCCTGGCTACACCTTC
CDR3 protein: CASSGGGPGYTF

J gene: TRBJ2-5
V gene: TRBV11-3
D gene: TRBD2
clone size: once
CDR3 length: 15
CDR3 DNA: TGTGCCAGCAGCCCCCCGCTAGCGGGAGATGAGACCCAGTACTTC
CDR3 protein: CASSPPLAGDETQYF